Here is one TCR beta chain with its context. This entry is derived from a study of blood T cells in healthy people across ages. A second PCR, run for about 7 to 11 cycles, used a sample-barcoded 5' primer plus a J-beta primer mix. TCRdb fed the 5' RACE reads into MiXCR, producing one record per CDR3 protein. The sample carries fewer than 2 million distinct CDR3 sequences, about 39% recorded once. There were at least 5.5 micrograms of total RNA extracted from every sample. The specimen sequenced was blood. The TCR originated in a human donor in good health.

CDR3 in DNA: TGTGCCAGCAGCCCCGCAGCGGGCGGAATAGAGAATGAGCAGTTCTTC. Protein product: CASSPAAGGIENEQFF. This chain uses TRBV9 with TRBJ2-1, with D possibly TRBD2 on 6 matching bases. The CDR3 loop spans 16 amino acids. CDR1 and CDR2 from the germline V gene are SGDLS and YYNGEE. The germline V and J ends were trimmed by 4 bases and 7 bases, with 21 bases remaining between them.